Given below is one T cell receptor (beta chain) in context. This clonotype came up many times. Its antigen remains undetermined. Base qualities are not recorded, but no much larger clone differs from it by a single base. Counted from cysteine to phenylalanine, this CDR3 has 16 amino acids. Only the CDR3 DNA stays, 48 bases, in frame from base 1. CDR1 MNHEY and CDR2 SVGEGT are derived from the germline V gene. V gives up 6 bases and J gives up 0 bases, and the segment between their germline ends measures 15 bases. These data originate in a study of molecular identifiers for immune sequencing clone quantification (dated by TCRdb to 2017 to 2018). Turning to the overall study: For a replicate experiment, the RNA from either approximately 20,000 or 98,000 naive CD8 T cells was divided into five aliquots, and four of those aliquots went on to sequencing. This methods study used CD8 T cells to benchmark TCR RNA copy counting and molecular-identifier clustering-based TCR repertoire sequencing (MIDCIRS). The study at large found these results: When barcode sub-clustering was omitted, TCR diversity was inflated by chimeric consensus sequences, with chimeras reaching as high as 47%. Clones above 20 RNA copies held over 97% of molecules in CMV-specific effector cells but under 1% in naive cells. About 3 recovered TCR RNA copies per cell were obtained by modeling, versus around 10 by digital PCR, implying a capture efficiency of 30% to 35%. A single cell's worth of spiked-in Jurkat TCR RNA was reported detectable even among under 1.1 million naive CD8 T cells. Spiked-in Jurkat TCR RNA (about ten copies' worth), which is not part of the donor repertoire, was contained in the naive libraries. Highly expanded clone sizes could be underestimated because identical TCR molecules may share a barcode.

The method was PCR. The sample was run on an Illumina HiSeq 4000. Preparation of bulk TCR libraries followed a previously described approach, with the TCR primers listed in Table S5. The Qiagen AllPrep DNA/RNA kit was used to purify total RNA. Before any analysis, reads coming from multiple sequencing runs of the same library were combined into one pool. As for the original processing: Reads were retained only if an exact TCR constant sequence was present, and the retained reads were trimmed to 150 nt and grouped according to their 12-nt molecular barcodes. Reads inside each barcode group were sub-clustered using a 15% Levenshtein threshold, and a quality-weighted consensus sequence was constructed for each RNA molecule. Non-functional sequences were filtered out, along with any lower-count sequence sitting one edit away from another sequence. Barcode sub-clusters with fewer than 20% of the maximum read count were removed, based on fitting two negative binomial distributions. TCRdb applied fastp at Q25 and MiXCR to the public reads, then kept only in-frame beta chains. Rows are combined by CDR3 protein, so each entry shows the most common genes and DNA. The V and J calls, along with clone size, are taken from TCRdb and not from the paper's own processing. The sample table contains approximately 670,000 distinct CDR3 sequences; only one count was recorded for roughly 21% of them. The ten top clones hold roughly 0.83% of the sample.

Naive CD8 T cell libraries were made from approximately 22,000 to 940,000 sorted cells using 10%, 30% or 50% of purified RNA. Naive CD8 T cells were FACS-sorted as CD8+CD4-CCR7+CD45RA+ on a BD FACSAria II into RLT Plus buffer. To test detection sensitivity, Jurkat RNA equivalent to approximately nine TCR copies was spiked into samples of roughly 18,000-1,100,000 naive CD8 T cells. Enrichment of CD8 T cells was performed with RosetteSep CD8+ T Cell Enrichment Cocktail and Ficoll-Paque, after which ACK red cell lysis was carried out. Sequenced: naive CD8+ T cells from blood, with Jurkat cell RNA spiked in. In light of the paper, this sample's cell subset or site label describes: FACS-sorted CD8+CD4-CCR7+CD45RA+ naive T cells. The sequence is built from TRBV6-2 or TRBV6-3 and TRBJ2-4, and TRBD2 may be the D gene, going by 5 matching bases. The receptor was derived from a human donor in good health. Some libraries in this study had Jurkat cell RNA spiked in. The CDR3 protein: CASSYPQTIAKNIQYF. The DNA reads TGTGCCAGCAGCTACCCCCAGACTATAGCCAAAAACATTCAGTACTTC.